The T cell receptor beta chain under discussion was sequenced for a study of Graves' ophthalmopathy and Graves' hyperthyroidism. The authors amplified TCR beta CDR3 regions from RNA transcripts. First-round RT-PCR used HTBI primers; second-round multiplex PCR followed. TCRdb processed the multiplex PCR reads anew with MiXCR; each CDR3 protein has one entry. The sample records about 400,000 distinct CDR3 sequences, around 19% being singletons. J lost 0 bases, V lost 7 bases, and 6 bases had no gene match. Germline V gene data show CDR1 as MDHEN and CDR2 as SYDVKM. The CDR3 runs 14 residues. This clonotype was observed many times.

The chain recombines TRBV28 with TRBJ2-7, with TRBD1 matching over 7 bases. This TCR was recovered from a woman under 30 with Graves' ophthalmopathy. Input material: peripheral blood. The CDR3 reads CASTGRQGSYEQYF. CDR3 bases: TGTGCCAGCACCGGACGACAGGGCTCCTACGAGCAGTACTTC.